Each of the 2 T cell receptor beta chains below was sequenced from the same sample in a study of T-cell memory formation after mild COVID-19. TCRdb processed the 5' RACE reads anew with MiXCR; each CDR3 protein has one entry. The sample contains about 190,000 distinct CDR3 sequences, 27% of which appear only once. The specimen sequenced was PBMCs or a T cell subset sorted from them (not recorded which). These TCRs come from an adult woman who had mild COVID-19 (a few samples of this study predate the infection). Cell type and time point are not known.

The rearrangement joins TRBV11-2 to TRBJ2-5; 8 bases match TRBD2. Germline V lookup: CDR1 SGHAT, CDR2 FQNNGV. Unmatched junction bases numbered 13, after V lost 5 bases and J lost 5 bases. CDR3 size: 16 residues. The CDR3 region is CASSGGRLALSETQYF. DNA of the CDR3: TGTGCCAGCAGCGGGGGCAGACTAGCGCTTAGCGAGACCCAGTACTTC.

The J gene is TRBJ2-7, the V gene TRBV4-3; D not certain. The CDR3 contains 14 residues. CDR1 and CDR2 (germline): LGHNA, YSLEER. V dropped 1 base and J dropped 6 bases, with 13 bases sitting between them. CDR3 residues: CASSQVLLFGEQYF. In DNA form, the CDR3 reads TGCGCCAGCAGCCAAGTTTTACTATTCGGCGAGCAGTACTTC.